Sequencing of this T cell receptor beta chain was carried out in a study of T cells in Graves' hyperthyroidism and ophthalmopathy. Study-level background: Peripheral blood specimens were obtained at initial diagnosis, prior to any treatment.

Concerning this clonotype itself: The antigen remains unidentified.

This CDR3 contains 16 residues. Trimming took off 0 bases at V and 5 bases at J, with 15 bases between the two ends. Germline CDR1 reads SGDLS; CDR2 reads YYNGEE. Authors of the study amplified TCR beta CDR3 regions from RNA transcripts. During a first-round RT-PCR of the TCR CDR3, the HTBI primer set was used. A single record per CDR3 protein comes from TCRdb applying MiXCR to the multiplex PCR reads. The sample has 640,000 or so distinct CDR3 sequences, about 14% seen once. Whole-study results and caveats: Appearing also in blood were most of the thyroid clonotypes expanded above 0.001. Ophthalmopathy was told apart from stable hyperthyroidism by a 13 V-J model.

The sequencing input was blood. The TCR sequence derives from a woman aged 18-30 years with Graves' ophthalmopathy. This sequence joins TRBV9 and TRBJ1-5; no firm D call. CDR3 sequence: CASSVVSWDRDQPQHF. In nucleotides, the CDR3 is TGTGCCAGCAGCGTAGTATCCTGGGATCGAGATCAGCCCCAGCATTTT. The variable domain in full, completed from reference TRBV9 and TRBJ1-5, reads DSGVTQTPKHLITATGQRVTLRCSPRSGDLSVYWYQQSLDQGLQFLIQYYNGEERAKGNILERFSAQQFPDLHSELNLSSLELGDSALYFCASSVVSWDRDQPQHFGDGTRLSIL.